The 5 T cell receptor beta chains given below trace back to one sample, sequenced in a study of cytomegalovirus exposure and HLA in healthy donors (dated by TCRdb to the late 2010s). The library was obtained by the immunoSEQ multiplex PCR assay. Here the immuneACCESS table is served through TCRdb, limited to in-frame sequences with V and J called. Missing clones are a known gap in these copies; in checked studies unresolved V genes cover under half, and the rest lacks a known reason. The sample table contains approximately 230,000 clones; only one count was recorded for about 90% of them. 9.5% to 15% of the sample rests with the top ten. Sample: PBMCs. The receptors originated from a man aged 18 to 30 in good health and CMV-seropositive.

The chain's CDR3 is CASSEEGGTTGELFF. Written as DNA, the CDR3 is TGTGCCAGCAGTGAGGAGGGAGGGACCACCGGGGAGCTGTTTTTT. The chain recombines TRBV2 with TRBJ2-2; 7 bases match TRBD2. The V and J ends lost 3 bases and 4 bases, in that order; junction bases with no gene match: 5. CDR3 size: 15 residues. Germline assignment: CDR1 SNHLY and CDR2 FYNNEI.

The V and J genes are TRBV7-2 and TRBJ2-5; D might be TRBD1 or TRBD2, each matching 6 bases. The ends were cut back, 1 base at V and 3 bases at J, with 15 bases in the middle. CDR3 length: 16 amino acids. The V gene's germline CDR1 is SGHTA and CDR2 FQGNSA. CDR3 bases: TGTGCCAGCAGCTTAGTAGGGAGAGGGGGGAAAGAGACCCAGTACTTC. It yields the protein CASSLVGRGGKETQYF.

V usage is TRBV6-5 and J usage is TRBJ1-1, with a tentative D call TRBD1 (6 bases). The CDR3 loop spans 14 amino acids. V was pared by 2 bases and J by 5 bases, with 12 bases between. The germline gives CDR1 MNHEY, CDR2 SVGAGI. Here the CDR3 reads CASSYLEGETEAFF. CDR3 sequence (DNA): TGTGCCAGCAGTTACCTTGAGGGGGAGACTGAAGCTTTCTTT.

This clone was detected once. The gene calls are TRBV28 and TRBJ2-3; TRBD2 agrees at 11 bases. CDR3 length: 17 residues. The ends lost 7 bases at V and 3 bases at J; junction bases unmatched: 12. Germline-derived CDR1 and CDR2 are MDHEN and SYDVKM. Written as DNA, the CDR3 is TGTGCCAGCAAGGGGTTTAGCGGGAGGGAGGAGACAGATACGCAGTATTTT. It codes for CASKGFSGREETDTQYF.

The gene calls are TRBV6-1 and TRBJ1-5; D perhaps matches TRBD1 (5 bases). The CDR3 is made up of 15 amino acids. The germline gives CDR1 MNHNS, CDR2 SASEGT. The V end was cut by 0 bases, the J end by 6 bases, with 12 bases between. The CDR3 nucleotides are TGTGCCAGCAGTGAAGCACAGGTCGAGGCTCAGCCCCAGCATTTT. The encoded protein is CASSEAQVEAQPQHF.